Sequencing of this TCR beta chain was carried out in a study of shared clonotypes between healthy human individuals. Overall study results and limits: Read depth was anticipated to influence clonotype sharing among donors. Investigators collected only blood, and repertoires in tissues likely differ.

Genomic DNA (from each subset) was split evenly across several immunoSEQ plates. Only in-frame clones appear in the TCRdb table, and some are missing; sequencing was by immunoSEQ multiplex PCR. The table includes 450,000 to 600,000 clones, 79% detected once. Of note for this clone: Its antigen is unidentified.

Unmatched junction bases numbered 8, after V lost 6 bases and J lost 7 bases. Germline V lookup: CDR1 MDHEN, CDR2 SYDVKM. The CDR3 has 14 amino acids. The sequence was collected from a woman aged 40 to 50 in good health. Some clones in this sample may be carry-over from other donors' samples. Sequencing was performed on PBMCs. This rearrangement joins TRBV28 to TRBJ1-4; 7 nucleotides align to TRBD1. Here the CDR3 DNA reads TGTGCCAGCAGCCCCGACAGGGCGACTGAAAAACTGTTTTTT. This codes for CASSPDRATEKLFF.